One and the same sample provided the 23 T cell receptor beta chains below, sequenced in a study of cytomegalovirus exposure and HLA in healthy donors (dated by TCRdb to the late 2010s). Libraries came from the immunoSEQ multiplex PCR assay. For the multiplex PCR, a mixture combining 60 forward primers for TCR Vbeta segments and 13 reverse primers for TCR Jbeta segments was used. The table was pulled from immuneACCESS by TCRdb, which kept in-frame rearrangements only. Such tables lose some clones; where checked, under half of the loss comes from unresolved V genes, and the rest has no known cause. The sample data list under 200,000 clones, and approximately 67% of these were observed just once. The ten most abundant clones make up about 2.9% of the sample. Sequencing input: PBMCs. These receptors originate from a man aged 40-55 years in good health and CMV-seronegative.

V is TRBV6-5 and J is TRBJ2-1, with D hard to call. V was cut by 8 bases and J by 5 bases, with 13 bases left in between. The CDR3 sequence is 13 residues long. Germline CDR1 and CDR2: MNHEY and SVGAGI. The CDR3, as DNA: TGTGCCAGCGGTAAAACTACGGACAATGAGCAGTTCTTC. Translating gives CASGKTTDNEQFF.

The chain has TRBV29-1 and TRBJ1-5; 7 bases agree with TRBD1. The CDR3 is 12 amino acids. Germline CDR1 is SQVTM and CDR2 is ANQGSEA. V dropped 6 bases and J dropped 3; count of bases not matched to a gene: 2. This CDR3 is CSVQGSNQPQHF. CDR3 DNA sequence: TGCAGCGTACAGGGGTCCAATCAGCCCCAGCATTTT.

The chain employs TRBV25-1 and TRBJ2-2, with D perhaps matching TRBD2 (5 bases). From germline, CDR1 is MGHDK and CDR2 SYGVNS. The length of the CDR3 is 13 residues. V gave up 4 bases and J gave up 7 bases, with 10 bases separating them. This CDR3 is CASSGPGNGELFF. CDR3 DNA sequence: TGTGCCAGCAGTGGGCCCGGGAACGGGGAGCTGTTTTTT.

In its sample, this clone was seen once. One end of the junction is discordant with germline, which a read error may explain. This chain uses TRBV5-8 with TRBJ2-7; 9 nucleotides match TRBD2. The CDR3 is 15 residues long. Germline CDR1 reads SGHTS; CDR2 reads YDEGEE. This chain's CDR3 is CASSGRREGRYEQCF. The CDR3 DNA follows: TGTGCCAGTTCAGGCAGGCGGGAGGGCCGCTACGAGCAGTGCTTC.

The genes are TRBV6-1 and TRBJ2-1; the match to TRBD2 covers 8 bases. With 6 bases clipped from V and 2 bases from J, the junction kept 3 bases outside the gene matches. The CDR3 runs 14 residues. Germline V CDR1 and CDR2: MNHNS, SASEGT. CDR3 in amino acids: CASRRGGTYNEQFF. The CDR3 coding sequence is TGTGCCAGCAGACGGGGGGGGACCTACAATGAGCAGTTCTTC.

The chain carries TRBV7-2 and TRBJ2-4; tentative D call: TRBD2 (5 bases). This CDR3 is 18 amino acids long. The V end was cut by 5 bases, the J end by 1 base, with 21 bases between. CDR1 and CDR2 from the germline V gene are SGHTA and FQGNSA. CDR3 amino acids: CASSSSLTRPVAKNIQYF. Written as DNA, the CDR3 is TGTGCCAGCAGCAGCTCCCTCACTAGACCCGTTGCCAAAAACATTCAGTACTTC. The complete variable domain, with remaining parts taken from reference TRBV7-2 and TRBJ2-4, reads GAGVSQSPSNKVTEKGKDVELRCDPISGHTALYWYRQSLGQGLEFLIYFQGNSAPDKSGLPSDRFSAERTGGSVSTLTIQRTQQEDSAVYLCASSSSLTRPVAKNIQYFGAGTRLSVL.

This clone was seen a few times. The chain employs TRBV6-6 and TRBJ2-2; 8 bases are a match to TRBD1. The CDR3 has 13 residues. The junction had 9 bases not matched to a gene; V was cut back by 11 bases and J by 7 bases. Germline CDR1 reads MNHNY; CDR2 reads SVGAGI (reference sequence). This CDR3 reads CAGKGQVVGELFF. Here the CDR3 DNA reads TGTGCCGGAAAGGGACAGGTGGTCGGGGAGCTGTTTTTT.

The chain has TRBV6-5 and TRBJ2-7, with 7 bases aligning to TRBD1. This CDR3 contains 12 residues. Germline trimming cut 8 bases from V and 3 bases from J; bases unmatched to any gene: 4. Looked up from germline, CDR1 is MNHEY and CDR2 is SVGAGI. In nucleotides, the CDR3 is TGTGCCAGCGGGACAGATATCTACGAGCAGTACTTC. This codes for CASGTDIYEQYF.

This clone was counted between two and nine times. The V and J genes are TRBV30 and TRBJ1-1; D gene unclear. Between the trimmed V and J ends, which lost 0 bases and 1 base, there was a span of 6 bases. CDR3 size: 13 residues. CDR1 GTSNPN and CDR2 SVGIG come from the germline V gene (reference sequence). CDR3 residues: CAWSVRENTEAFF. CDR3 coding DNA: TGTGCCTGGAGTGTACGGGAGAACACTGAAGCTTTCTTT.

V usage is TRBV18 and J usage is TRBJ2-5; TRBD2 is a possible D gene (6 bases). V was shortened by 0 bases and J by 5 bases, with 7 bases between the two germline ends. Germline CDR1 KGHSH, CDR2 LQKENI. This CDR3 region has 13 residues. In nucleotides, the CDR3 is TGTGCCAGCTCACCACCCCTAGCGGAGACCCAGTACTTC. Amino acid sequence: CASSPPLAETQYF.

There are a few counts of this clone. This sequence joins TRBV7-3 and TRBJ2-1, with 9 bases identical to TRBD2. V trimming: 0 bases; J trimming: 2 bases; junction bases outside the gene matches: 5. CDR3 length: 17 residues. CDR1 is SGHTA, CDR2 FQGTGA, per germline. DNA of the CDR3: TGTGCCAGCAGCTTAACGGTGGCGGGAGGGCCCTACAATGAGCAGTTCTTC. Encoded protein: CASSLTVAGGPYNEQFF.

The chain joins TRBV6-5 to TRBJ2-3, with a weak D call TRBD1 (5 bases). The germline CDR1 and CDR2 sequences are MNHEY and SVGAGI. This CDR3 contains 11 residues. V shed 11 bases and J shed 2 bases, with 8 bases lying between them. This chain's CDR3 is CAVQVTDTQYF. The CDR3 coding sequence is TGTGCCGTACAGGTCACAGATACGCAGTATTTT.

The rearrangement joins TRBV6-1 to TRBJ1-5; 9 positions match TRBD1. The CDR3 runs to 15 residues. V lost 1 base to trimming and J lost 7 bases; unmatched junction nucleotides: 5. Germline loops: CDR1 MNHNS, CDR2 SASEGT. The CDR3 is CASSEEDRGGQPQHF. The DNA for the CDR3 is TGTGCCAGCAGTGAAGAGGACAGGGGTGGGCAGCCCCAGCATTTT.

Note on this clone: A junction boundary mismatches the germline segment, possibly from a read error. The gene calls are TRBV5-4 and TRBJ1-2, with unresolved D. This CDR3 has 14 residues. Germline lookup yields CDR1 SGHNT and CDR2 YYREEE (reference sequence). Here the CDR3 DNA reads TGTGCCAGCAGCTTGGATAACAGCCTCTATGGCTACGCCTTC. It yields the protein CASSLDNSLYGYAF.

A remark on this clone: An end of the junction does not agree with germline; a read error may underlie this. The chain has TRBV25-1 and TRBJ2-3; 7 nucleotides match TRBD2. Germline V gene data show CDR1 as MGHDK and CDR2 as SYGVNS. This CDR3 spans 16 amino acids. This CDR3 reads CASSASLRTSTETQYF. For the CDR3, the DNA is TGTGCCAGCAGTGCGTCTCTCCGGACTAGTACAGAGACGCAGTATTTT.

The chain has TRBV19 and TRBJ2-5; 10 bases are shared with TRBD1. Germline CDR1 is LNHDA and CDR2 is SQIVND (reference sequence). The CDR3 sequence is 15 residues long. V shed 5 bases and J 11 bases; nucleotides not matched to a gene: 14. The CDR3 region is CASSYPGQGTVVQYF. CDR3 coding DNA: TGTGCCAGTAGTTACCCGGGACAGGGGACTGTTGTGCAGTACTTC.

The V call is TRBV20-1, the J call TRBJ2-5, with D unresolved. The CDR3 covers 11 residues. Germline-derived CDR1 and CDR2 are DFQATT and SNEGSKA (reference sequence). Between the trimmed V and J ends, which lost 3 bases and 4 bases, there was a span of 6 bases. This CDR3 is CSARSTETQYF. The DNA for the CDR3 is TGCAGTGCTAGGTCTACAGAGACCCAGTACTTC.

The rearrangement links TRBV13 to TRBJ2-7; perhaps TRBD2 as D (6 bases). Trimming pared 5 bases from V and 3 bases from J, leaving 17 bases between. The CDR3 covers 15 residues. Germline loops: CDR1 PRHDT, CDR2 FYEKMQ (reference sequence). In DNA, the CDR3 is TGTGCCAGCAGCCCCCCGGGAGTCCCTCACTACGAGCAGTACTTC. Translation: CASSPPGVPHYEQYF.

The CDR3 loop reads CASSFQFSYEQYF. DNA of the CDR3: TGTGCCAGCAGTTTTCAGTTCTCCTACGAGCAGTACTTC. J is TRBJ2-7 and V is TRBV27; unclear D gene. Trimming removed 3 bases at V and 0 bases at J, with 6 bases between. The CDR3 spans 13 residues. Germline V lookup: CDR1 MNHEY, CDR2 SMNVEV (reference sequence).

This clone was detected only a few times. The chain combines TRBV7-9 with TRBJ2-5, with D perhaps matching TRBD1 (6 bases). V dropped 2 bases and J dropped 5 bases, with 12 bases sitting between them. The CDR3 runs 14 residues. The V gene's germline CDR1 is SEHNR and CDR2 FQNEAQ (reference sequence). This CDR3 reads CASSLRGGRETQYF. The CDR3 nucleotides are TGTGCCAGCAGCTTAAGAGGGGGTCGTGAGACCCAGTACTTC.

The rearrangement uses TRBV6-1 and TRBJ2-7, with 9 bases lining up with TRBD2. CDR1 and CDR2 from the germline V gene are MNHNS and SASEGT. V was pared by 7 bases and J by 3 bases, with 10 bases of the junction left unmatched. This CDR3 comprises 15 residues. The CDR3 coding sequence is TGTGCCAGCATCCGAGTAGCGGGGGACTTCTACGAGCAGTACTTC. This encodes CASIRVAGDFYEQYF.

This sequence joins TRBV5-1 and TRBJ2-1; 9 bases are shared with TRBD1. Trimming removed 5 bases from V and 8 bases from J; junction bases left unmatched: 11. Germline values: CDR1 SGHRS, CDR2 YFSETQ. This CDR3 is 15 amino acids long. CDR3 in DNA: TGCGCCAGCAGGTCCGGGACAGGGCTTGTCTATGAGCAGTTCTTC. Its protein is CASRSGTGLVYEQFF. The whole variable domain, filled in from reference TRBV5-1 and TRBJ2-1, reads KAGVTQTPRYLIKTRGQQVTLSCSPISGHRSVSWYQQTPGQGLQFLFEYFSETQRNKGNFPGRFSGRQFSNSRSEMNVSTLELGDSALYLCASRSGTGLVYEQFFGPGTRLTVL.

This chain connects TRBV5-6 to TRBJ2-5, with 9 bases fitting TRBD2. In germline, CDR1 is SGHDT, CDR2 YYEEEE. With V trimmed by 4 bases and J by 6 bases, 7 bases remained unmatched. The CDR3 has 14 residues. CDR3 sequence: CASSDGLAIQTQYF. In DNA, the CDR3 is TGTGCCAGCAGCGACGGACTAGCGATACAGACCCAGTACTTC.